This passage covers 5 T cell receptor beta chains from one sample sequenced in a study of cytomegalovirus exposure and HLA in healthy donors. Libraries were prepared by immunoSEQ multiplex PCR; TCRdb keeps only in-frame clonotypes and omits some of them. The sample shows tens of thousands of clones, 85% to 90% of them seen only once. Sequenced: PBMCs. Receptor source: a woman in her late teens or twenties in good health and CMV-seropositive.

This chain connects TRBV7-9 to TRBJ2-5; D is unresolved. Germline values: CDR1 SEHNR, CDR2 FQNEAQ (reference sequence). This CDR3 contains 14 residues. The ends were cut back, 5 bases at V and 4 bases at J, with 14 bases in the middle. The CDR3 DNA reads as TGTGCCAGCAGCGCCGAACGAGAAGCAGAGACCCAGTACTTC. This gives the protein CASSAEREAETQYF. The full variable domain, rest sourced from reference TRBV7-9 and TRBJ2-5, is DTGVSQNPRHKITKRGQNVTFRCDPISEHNRLYWYRQTLGQGPEFLTYFQNEAQLEKSRLLSDRFSAERPKGSFSTLEIQRTEQGDSAMYLCASSAEREAETQYFGPGTRLLVL.

The sample holds many counts of this clone. This rearrangement joins TRBV29-1 to TRBJ2-7; D remains ambiguous. V was trimmed by 7 bases and J by 0 bases, leaving 13 bases between them. The length of the CDR3 is 13 residues. Germline V gene lookup returns CDR1 SQVTM and CDR2 ANQGSEA. CDR3 amino acids: CSAITERSYEQYF. CDR3 nucleotides: TGCAGCGCTATCACTGAACGCTCCTACGAGCAGTACTTC.

The rearrangement uses TRBV15 and TRBJ2-7; 7 positions match TRBD1. V dropped 1 base and J dropped 2; count of bases not matched to a gene: 8. Looked up from germline, CDR1 is LNHNV and CDR2 is YYDKDF (reference sequence). CDR3 size: 16 residues. CDR3 DNA sequence: TGTGCCACCAGCAGAGTGGGACAGAATCCCGCCTACGAGCAGTACTTC. Its protein product is CATSRVGQNPAYEQYF. The full variable domain, in which reference TRBV15 and TRBJ2-7 provide the parts outside the CDR3, is DAMVIQNPRYQVTQFGKPVTLSCSQTLNHNVMYWYQQKSSQAPKLLFHYYDKDFNNEADTPDNFQSRRPNTSFCFLDIRSPGLGDTAMYLCATSRVGQNPAYEQYFGPGTRLTVT.

This chain links TRBV2 with TRBJ2-7; 9 bases match TRBD2. The germline V gene encodes CDR1 SNHLY and CDR2 FYNNEI. V lost 5 bases and J lost 3; bases outside the gene matches: 17. This CDR3 has 18 residues. The CDR3 reads CASSPAYGMAGGHYEQYF. The CDR3 DNA reads TGTGCCAGCAGTCCGGCGTACGGTATGGCGGGAGGGCACTACGAGCAGTACTTC. Drawing the rest from reference TRBV2 and TRBJ2-7, the complete variable domain is EPEVTQTPSHQVTQMGQEVILRCVPISNHLYFYWYRQILGQKVEFLVSFYNNEISEKSEIFDDQFSVERPDGSNFTLKIRSTKLEDSAMYFCASSPAYGMAGGHYEQYFGPGTRLTVT.

The chain uses TRBV21-1 and TRBJ2-5; the table's D call TRBD2 went unverified against the DNA. TRBV21-1 is a recognized pseudogene. The CDR3 totals 19 residues. CDR3 protein: CASILRGLAGGPRQETQYF. The CDR3, as DNA: TGTGCCAGCATCCTAAGGGGACTAGCGGGAGGGCCCCGGCAAGAGACCCAGTACTTC.